The 17 T cell receptor beta chains presented below share a single source sample, sequenced in a study of cytomegalovirus exposure and HLA in healthy donors. The PCR was carried out with 60 Vbeta primers and 13 Jbeta primers. Sequencing was performed with immunoSEQ multiplex PCR; in TCRdb, only in-frame clones are kept and a portion is missing. Of roughly 120,000 clones in the sample, about four fifths were seen once. The specimen was PBMCs. These receptors all stem from a woman between 25 and 40 years old in good health and CMV-seronegative.

The chain employs TRBV28 and TRBJ1-4, with TRBD1 identical over 9 bases. V was clipped by 6 bases and J by 6 bases; unmatched bases: 8. From germline, CDR1 is MDHEN and CDR2 SYDVKM. The CDR3 length is 15 residues. The CDR3 DNA is TGTGCCAGCAGCATTCCGGGACAGGGAGATGAAAAACTGTTTTTT. Translation: CASSIPGQGDEKLFF.

The chain joins TRBV11-2 to TRBJ2-1; 8 bases line up with TRBD2. Germline CDR1 is SGHAT and CDR2 is FQNNGV. The trim removed 4 bases at V and 8 bases at J, leaving 13 bases unmatched. The CDR3 is made up of 16 amino acids. The CDR3 is CASSSPRSGSWDEQFF. As DNA, the CDR3 is TGTGCCAGCAGCTCACCAAGGAGCGGGAGCTGGGATGAGCAGTTCTTC.

This chain links TRBV10-3 with TRBJ2-1; TRBD2 agrees at 9 bases. CDR3 length equals 17 residues. V trimming: 5 bases; J trimming: 7 bases; junction bases outside the gene matches: 15. The germline CDR1 and CDR2 sequences are ENHRY and SYGVKD. The CDR3 is CAISNEVVAGDRNEQFF. As DNA, the CDR3 is TGTGCCATCAGTAATGAGGTCGTAGCGGGAGACCGAAATGAGCAGTTCTTC.

A remark on this clone: Germline and junction disagree at one end, which may indicate a read error. V gene TRBV18 combines with J gene TRBJ2-3; D might be TRBD1 (6 bases). CDR1 and CDR2 from the germline V gene are KGHSH and LQKENI. The CDR3 is 14 residues long. CDR3 amino acids: CASSRTASTGTQYF. The CDR3 coding sequence is TGTGCCAGCTCACGGACAGCAAGCACAGGTACGCAGTATTTT.

This clone was observed a single time. J is TRBJ1-2 and V is TRBV5-1, with D hard to call. With 2 bases removed from V and 0 bases from J, the gap between germline ends came to 8 bases. This CDR3 is 14 amino acids long. Germline assignment: CDR1 SGHRS and CDR2 YFSETQ. The CDR3 DNA reads as TGCGCCAGCAGCTTCGAGAGGCCTAACTATGGCTACACCTTC. Amino acids: CASSFERPNYGYTF.

The chain couples TRBV19 to TRBJ1-5; D possibly corresponds to TRBD1 (6 bases). CDR1 and CDR2 from the germline V gene are LNHDA and SQIVND (reference sequence). With 4 bases removed from V and 2 bases from J, the gap between germline ends came to 12 bases. The CDR3 length is 15 residues. The CDR3 protein is CASSREGVGNQPQHF. CDR3 DNA sequence: TGTGCCAGTAGTAGGGAGGGGGTTGGCAATCAGCCCCAGCATTTT.

The count of this clone is one. The chain employs TRBV9 and TRBJ2-1; TRBD1 agrees at 9 bases. CDR3 length equals 15 residues. Germline V gene sequence: CDR1 SGDLS, CDR2 YYNGEE. The ends lost 4 bases at V and 5 bases at J; junction bases unmatched: 7. CDR3 in amino acids: CASSPRTGENNEQFF. The CDR3, as DNA: TGTGCCAGCAGCCCGAGGACAGGGGAAAACAATGAGCAGTTCTTC.

This chain joins TRBV2 and TRBJ2-1, with 11 bases identical to TRBD2. V lost 5 bases and J lost 8; bases outside the gene matches: 11. CDR1 and CDR2 (germline): SNHLY, FYNNEI. CDR3 size: 16 residues. CDR3 sequence: CASSPIGTSGRYEQFF. The DNA for the CDR3 is TGTGCCAGCAGTCCAATCGGGACTAGCGGCCGCTATGAGCAGTTCTTC.

The chain couples TRBV19 to TRBJ2-7, with 7 positions matching TRBD1. The length of the CDR3 is 15 residues. J gave up 1 base and V 5 bases, and 8 bases lay outside the gene matches. Germline V gene lookup returns CDR1 LNHDA and CDR2 SQIVND (reference sequence). The CDR3 spells CASSPRQGVSYEQYF. The DNA of the CDR3 is TGTGCCAGTAGTCCTCGACAGGGTGTTTCCTACGAGCAGTACTTC.

As to this clone: Mismatch with germline at one junction end may stem from a read error. This chain joins TRBV27 and TRBJ1-2; a weak D match, TRBD1 (6 bases). The CDR3 totals 15 residues. The germline gives CDR1 MNHEY, CDR2 SMNVEV (reference sequence). CDR3 sequence: CASSLLVGDNYGYIF. The CDR3 region has the DNA TGTGCCAGCAGTTTATTAGTGGGGGACAACTATGGCTACATCTTC.

V and J are TRBV19 and TRBJ1-5; D remains unclear. The CDR3 covers 14 residues. V shed 5 bases and J shed 2 bases, with 10 bases lying between them. Germline loops: CDR1 LNHDA, CDR2 SQIVND (reference sequence). The CDR3 nucleotides are TGTGCCAGTAGTCTGGGCGCCGGCAATCAGCCCCAGCATTTT. Translating it yields CASSLGAGNQPQHF.

CDR3 in DNA: TGTGCCAGCAGTCCCCAGCGCACCGGGGAGCTGTTTTTT. Its translation: CASSPQRTGELFF. The genes are TRBV27 and TRBJ2-2, with D unresolved. Trimming left V 5 bases short and J 4 bases short, with 8 bases between. CDR1 is MNHEY, CDR2 SMNVEV, per germline (reference sequence). The CDR3 has 13 amino acids.

This chain links TRBV25-1 with TRBJ1-6, with unresolved D. V lost 3 bases to trimming and J lost 5 bases, with 11 bases between them. CDR3 length: 15 amino acids. Germline loops: CDR1 MGHDK, CDR2 SYGVNS. CDR3 DNA: TGTGCCAGCAGTGATGGTCAGTTCGATAATTCACCCCTCCACTTT. Its translation is CASSDGQFDNSPLHF. Full variable domain (outside the CDR3, taken from reference TRBV25-1 and TRBJ1-6): EADIYQTPRYLVIGTGKKITLECSQTMGHDKMYWYQQDPGMELHLIHYSYGVNSTEKGDLSSESTVSRIRTEHFPLTLESARPSHTSQYLCASSDGQFDNSPLHFGNGTRLTVT.

This clone showed up just a few times. This chain joins TRBV27 and TRBJ2-2, with a weak D call TRBD1 (6 bases). The germline V and J ends were trimmed by 10 bases and 4 bases, with 16 bases remaining between them. Germline loops: CDR1 MNHEY, CDR2 SMNVEV (reference sequence). The CDR3 totals 14 residues. The CDR3 spells CATRLKGGTGELFF. The CDR3 DNA reads TGTGCCACCAGACTTAAAGGGGGCACCGGGGAGCTGTTTTTT.

V usage is TRBV4-1 and J usage is TRBJ2-5; tentatively, D is TRBD2 (5 bases). The closer fit of TRBJ2-7 to the DNA end suggests the J call may be wrong. The CDR3 contains 18 residues. CDR1 is MGHRA and CDR2 is YSYEKL in the germline V gene. The CDR3: CASSQDLTLAGHSYEQYF. DNA for the CDR3: TGCGCCAGCAGCCAAGATCTTACGTTGGCGGGCCACTCCTACGAGCAGTACTTC.

This clone showed up just once. CDR3 nucleotides: TGTGCCAGTAGTGGGGACAGGGGACAGACCCAGTACTTC. Protein sequence: CASSGDRGQTQYF. V is TRBV19 and J is TRBJ2-5; TRBD1 matches at 10 bases. Per the germline V gene, CDR1 is LNHDA and CDR2 is SQIVND (reference sequence). The CDR3 is 13 amino acids. V lost 5 bases, J lost 6 bases, and 3 bases stayed unmatched. Supplemented by reference TRBV19 and TRBJ2-5, the full variable domain reads DGGITQSPKYLFRKEGQNVTLSCEQNLNHDAMYWYRQDPGQGLRLIYYSQIVNDFQKGDIAEGYSVSREKKESFPLTVTSAQKNPTAFYLCASSGDRGQTQYFGPGTRLLVL.

The rearrangement joins TRBV10-3 to TRBJ2-7; the match to TRBD1 covers 7 bases. The CDR3 loop spans 14 amino acids. Germline CDR1 is ENHRY and CDR2 is SYGVKD. V lost 5 bases to trimming and J lost 1 base; unmatched junction nucleotides: 5. The CDR3 nucleotides are TGTGCCATCAGTCGACAGGGTGGGTCCTACGAGCAGTACTTC. It specifies CAISRQGGSYEQYF.